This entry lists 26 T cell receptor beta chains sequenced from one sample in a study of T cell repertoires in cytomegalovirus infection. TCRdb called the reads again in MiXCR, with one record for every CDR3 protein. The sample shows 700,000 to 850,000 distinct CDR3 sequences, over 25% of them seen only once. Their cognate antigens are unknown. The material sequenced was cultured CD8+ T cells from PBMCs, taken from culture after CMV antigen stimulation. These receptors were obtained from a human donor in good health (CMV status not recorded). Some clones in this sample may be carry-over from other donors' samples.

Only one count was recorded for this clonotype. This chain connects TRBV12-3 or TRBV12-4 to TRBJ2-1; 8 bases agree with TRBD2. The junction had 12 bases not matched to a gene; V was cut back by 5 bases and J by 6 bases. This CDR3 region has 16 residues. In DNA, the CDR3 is TGTGCCAGCAGTCCCACGCGAGCGGGGGCGTGCAATGAGCAGTTCTTC. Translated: CASSPTRAGACNEQFF.

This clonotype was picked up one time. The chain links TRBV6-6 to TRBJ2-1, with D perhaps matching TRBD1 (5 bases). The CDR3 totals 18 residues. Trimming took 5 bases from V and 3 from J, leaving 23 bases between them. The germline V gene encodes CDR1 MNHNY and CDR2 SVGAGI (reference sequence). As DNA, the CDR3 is TGTGCCAGCAGTGGGTACCCGACCCAGGGAAATTACTACAATGAGCAGTTCTTC. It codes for CASSGYPTQGNYYNEQFF.

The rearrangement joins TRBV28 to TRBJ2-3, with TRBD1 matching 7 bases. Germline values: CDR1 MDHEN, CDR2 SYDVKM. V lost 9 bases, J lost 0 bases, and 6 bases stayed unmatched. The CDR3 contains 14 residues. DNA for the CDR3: TGTGCCAGTGAGGACAGGTCCAGCACAGATACGCAGTATTTT. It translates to CASEDRSSTDTQYF.

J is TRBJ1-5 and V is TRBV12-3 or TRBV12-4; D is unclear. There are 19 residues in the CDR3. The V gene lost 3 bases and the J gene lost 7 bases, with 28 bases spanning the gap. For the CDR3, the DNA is TGTGCCAGCAGTTTTTTAACGTCCTCGATTTCCCACATGCAGCAGCCCCAGCATTTT. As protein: CASSFLTSSISHMQQPQHF.

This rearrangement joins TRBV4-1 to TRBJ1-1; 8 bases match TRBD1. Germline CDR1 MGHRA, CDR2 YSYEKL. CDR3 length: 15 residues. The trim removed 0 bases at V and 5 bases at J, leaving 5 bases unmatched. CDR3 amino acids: CASSQDTGGLTEAFF. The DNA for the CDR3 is TGCGCCAGCAGCCAAGATACAGGGGGTTTAACTGAAGCTTTCTTT.

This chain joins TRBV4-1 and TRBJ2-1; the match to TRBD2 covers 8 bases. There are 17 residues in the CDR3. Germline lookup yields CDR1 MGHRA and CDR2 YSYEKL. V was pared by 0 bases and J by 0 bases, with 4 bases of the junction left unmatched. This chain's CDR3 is CASSQDQRGSSYNEQFF. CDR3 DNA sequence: TGCGCCAGCAGCCAAGATCAGCGGGGGAGCTCCTACAATGAGCAGTTCTTC.

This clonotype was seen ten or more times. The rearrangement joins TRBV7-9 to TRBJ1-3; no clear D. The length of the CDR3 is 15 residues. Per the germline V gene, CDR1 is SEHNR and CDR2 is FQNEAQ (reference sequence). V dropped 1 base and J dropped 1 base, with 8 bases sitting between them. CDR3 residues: CASSLGEGSGNTIYF. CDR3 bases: TGTGCCAGCAGCTTAGGTGAAGGATCTGGAAACACCATATATTTT.

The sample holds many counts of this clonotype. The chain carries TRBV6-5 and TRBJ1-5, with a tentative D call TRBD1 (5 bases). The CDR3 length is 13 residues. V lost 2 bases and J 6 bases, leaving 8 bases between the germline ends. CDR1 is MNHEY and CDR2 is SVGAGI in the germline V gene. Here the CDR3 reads CASSYGGGQPQHF. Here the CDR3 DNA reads TGTGCCAGCAGTTACGGTGGGGGTCAGCCCCAGCATTTT.

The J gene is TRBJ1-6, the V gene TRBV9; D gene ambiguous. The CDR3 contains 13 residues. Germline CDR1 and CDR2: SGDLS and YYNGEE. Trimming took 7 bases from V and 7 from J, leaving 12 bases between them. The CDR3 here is CASGMFGNSPLHF. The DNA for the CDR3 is TGTGCCAGCGGGATGTTCGGAAATTCACCCCTCCACTTT.

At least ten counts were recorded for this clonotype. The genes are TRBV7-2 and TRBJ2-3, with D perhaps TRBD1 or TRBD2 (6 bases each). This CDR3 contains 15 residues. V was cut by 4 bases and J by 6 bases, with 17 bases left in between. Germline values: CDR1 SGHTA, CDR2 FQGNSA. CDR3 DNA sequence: TGTGCCAGCAGCTGGGACTGGGGGGCGGGGGATACGCAGTATTTT. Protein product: CASSWDWGAGDTQYF. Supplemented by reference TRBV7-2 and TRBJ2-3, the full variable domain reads GAGVSQSPSNKVTEKGKDVELRCDPISGHTALYWYRQSLGQGLEFLIYFQGNSAPDKSGLPSDRFSAERTGGSVSTLTIQRTQQEDSAVYLCASSWDWGAGDTQYFGPGTRLTVL.

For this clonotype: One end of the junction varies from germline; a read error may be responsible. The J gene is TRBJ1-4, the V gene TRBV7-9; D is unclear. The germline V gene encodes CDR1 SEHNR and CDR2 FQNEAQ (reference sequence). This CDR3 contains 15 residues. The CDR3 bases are TGTGCCAACAGCTTACTTGGGCAGAATAATGAAAAACTGTTTTTT. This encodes CANSLLGQNNEKLFF.

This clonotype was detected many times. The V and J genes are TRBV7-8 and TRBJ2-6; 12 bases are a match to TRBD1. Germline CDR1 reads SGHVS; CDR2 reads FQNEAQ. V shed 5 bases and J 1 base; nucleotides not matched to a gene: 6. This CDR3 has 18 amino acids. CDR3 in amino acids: CASSGGTGGASGANVLTF. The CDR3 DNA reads TGTGCCAGCAGCGGCGGGACAGGGGGCGCGTCTGGGGCCAACGTCCTGACTTTC.

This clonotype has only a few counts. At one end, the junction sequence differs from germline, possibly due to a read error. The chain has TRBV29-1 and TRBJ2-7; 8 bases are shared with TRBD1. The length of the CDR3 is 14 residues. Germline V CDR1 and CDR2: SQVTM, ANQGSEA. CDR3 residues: CSVKDRGPSYEQYF. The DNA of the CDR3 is TGCAGCGTTAAAGACAGGGGTCCCTCCTACGAGCAGTACTTC.

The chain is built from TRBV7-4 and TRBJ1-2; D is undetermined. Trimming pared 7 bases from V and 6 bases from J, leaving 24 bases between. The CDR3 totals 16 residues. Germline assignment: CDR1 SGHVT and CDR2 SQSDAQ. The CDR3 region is CASTWANKGYLDGYTF. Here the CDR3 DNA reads TGTGCCAGCACCTGGGCCAACAAGGGCTACCTAGATGGCTACACCTTC.

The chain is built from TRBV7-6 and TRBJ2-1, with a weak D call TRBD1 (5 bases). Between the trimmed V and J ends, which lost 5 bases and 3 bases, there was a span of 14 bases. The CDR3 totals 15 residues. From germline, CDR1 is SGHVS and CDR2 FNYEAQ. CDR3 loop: CASSPTWGSYNEQFF. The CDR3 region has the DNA TGTGCCAGCAGCCCTACTTGGGGCAGCTACAATGAGCAGTTCTTC.

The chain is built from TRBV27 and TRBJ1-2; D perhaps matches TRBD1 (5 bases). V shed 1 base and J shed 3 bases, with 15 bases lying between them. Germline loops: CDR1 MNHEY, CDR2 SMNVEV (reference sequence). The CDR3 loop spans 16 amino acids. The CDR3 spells CASSLFGEGRHYGYTF. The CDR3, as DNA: TGTGCCAGCAGTTTATTCGGGGAGGGGAGGCACTATGGCTACACCTTC.

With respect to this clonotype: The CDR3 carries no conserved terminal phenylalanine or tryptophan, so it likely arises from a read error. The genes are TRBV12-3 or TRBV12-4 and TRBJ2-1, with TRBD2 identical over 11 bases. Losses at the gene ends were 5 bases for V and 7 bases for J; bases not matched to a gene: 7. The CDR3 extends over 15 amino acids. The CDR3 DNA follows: TGTGCCAGCAGTACCATAGCGGGGGGGTTTAATGAGCAGTTCGTC. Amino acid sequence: CASSTIAGGFNEQFV.

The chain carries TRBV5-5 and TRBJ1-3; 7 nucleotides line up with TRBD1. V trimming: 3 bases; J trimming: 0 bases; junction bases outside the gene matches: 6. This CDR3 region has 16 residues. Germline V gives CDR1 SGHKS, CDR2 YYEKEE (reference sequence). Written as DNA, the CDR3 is TGTGCCAGCAGCTGGGACAGTCCATACTCTGGAAACACCATATATTTT. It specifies CASSWDSPYSGNTIYF.

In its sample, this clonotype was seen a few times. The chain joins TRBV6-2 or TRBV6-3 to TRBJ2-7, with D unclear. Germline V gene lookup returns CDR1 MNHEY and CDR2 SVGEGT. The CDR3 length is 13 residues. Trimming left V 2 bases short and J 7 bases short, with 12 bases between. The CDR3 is CASSYGISWEQYV. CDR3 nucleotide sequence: TGTGCCAGCAGTTACGGCATTTCTTGGGAGCAGTACGTC.

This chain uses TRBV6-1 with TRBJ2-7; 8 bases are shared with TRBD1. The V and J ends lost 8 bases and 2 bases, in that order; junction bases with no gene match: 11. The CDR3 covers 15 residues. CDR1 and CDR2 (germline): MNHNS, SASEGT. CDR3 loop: CASYTDRGPTYEQYF. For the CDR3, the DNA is TGTGCCAGCTATACCGACAGGGGTCCCACCTACGAGCAGTACTTC.

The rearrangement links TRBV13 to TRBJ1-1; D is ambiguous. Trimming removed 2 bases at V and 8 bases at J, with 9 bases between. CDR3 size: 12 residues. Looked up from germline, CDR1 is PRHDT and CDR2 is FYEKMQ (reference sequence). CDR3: CASSLTQREAFF. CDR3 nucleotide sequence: TGTGCCAGCAGCTTAACGCAGCGGGAAGCTTTCTTT.

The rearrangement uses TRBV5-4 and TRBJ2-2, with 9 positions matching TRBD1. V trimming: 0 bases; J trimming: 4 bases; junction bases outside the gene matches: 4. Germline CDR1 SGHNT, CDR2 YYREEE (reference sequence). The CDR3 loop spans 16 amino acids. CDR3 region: CASSLAGTGSTGELFF. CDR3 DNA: TGTGCCAGCAGCTTGGCAGGGACAGGGAGCACCGGGGAGCTGTTTTTT.

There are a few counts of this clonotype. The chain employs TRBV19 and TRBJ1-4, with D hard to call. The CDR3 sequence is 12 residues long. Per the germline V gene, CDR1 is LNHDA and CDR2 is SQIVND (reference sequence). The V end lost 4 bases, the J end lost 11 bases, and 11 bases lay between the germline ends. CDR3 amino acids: CASSTWPGKLFF. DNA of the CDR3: TGTGCCAGTAGTACTTGGCCGGGGAAACTGTTTTTT.

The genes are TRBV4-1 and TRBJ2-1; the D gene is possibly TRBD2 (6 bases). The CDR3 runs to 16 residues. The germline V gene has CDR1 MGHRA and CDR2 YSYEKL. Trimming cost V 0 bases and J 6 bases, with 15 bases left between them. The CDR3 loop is CASSQDWAAGGNEQFF. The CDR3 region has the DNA TGCGCCAGCAGCCAAGATTGGGCAGCGGGCGGCAATGAGCAGTTCTTC.

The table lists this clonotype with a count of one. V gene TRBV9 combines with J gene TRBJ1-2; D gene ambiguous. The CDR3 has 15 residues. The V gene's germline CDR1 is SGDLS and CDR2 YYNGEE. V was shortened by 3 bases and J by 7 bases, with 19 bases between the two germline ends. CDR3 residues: CASSDVRGGESGYTF. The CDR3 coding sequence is TGTGCCAGCAGCGACGTTCGGGGTGGGGAAAGTGGCTACACCTTC.

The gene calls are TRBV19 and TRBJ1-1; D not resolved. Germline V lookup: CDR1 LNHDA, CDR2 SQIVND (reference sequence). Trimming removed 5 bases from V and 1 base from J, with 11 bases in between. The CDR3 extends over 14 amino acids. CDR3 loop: CASSLTFANTEAFF. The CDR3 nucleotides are TGTGCCAGTAGTTTGACCTTCGCGAACACTGAAGCTTTCTTT.